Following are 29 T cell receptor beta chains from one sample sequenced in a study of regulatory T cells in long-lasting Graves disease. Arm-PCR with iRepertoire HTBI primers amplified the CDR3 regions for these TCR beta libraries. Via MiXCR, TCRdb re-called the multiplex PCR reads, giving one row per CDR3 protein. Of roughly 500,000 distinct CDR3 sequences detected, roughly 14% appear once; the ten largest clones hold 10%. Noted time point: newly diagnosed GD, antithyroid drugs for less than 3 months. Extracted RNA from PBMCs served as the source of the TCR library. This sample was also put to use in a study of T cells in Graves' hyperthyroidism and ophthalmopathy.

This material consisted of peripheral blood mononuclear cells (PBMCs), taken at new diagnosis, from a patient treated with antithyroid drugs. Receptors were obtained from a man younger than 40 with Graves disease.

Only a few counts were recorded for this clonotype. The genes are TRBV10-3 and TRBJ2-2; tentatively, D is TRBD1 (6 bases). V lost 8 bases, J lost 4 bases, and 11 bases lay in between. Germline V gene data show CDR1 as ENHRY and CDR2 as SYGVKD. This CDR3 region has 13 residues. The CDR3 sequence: CAIGIGGTGELFF. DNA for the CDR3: TGTGCCATCGGTATAGGGGGCACCGGGGAGCTGTTTTTT.

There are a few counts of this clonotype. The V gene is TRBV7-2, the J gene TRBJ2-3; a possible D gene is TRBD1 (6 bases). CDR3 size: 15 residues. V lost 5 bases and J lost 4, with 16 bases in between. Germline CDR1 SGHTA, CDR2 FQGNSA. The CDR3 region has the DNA TGTGCCAGCAGCCCGACCGGGTGGGGGCCAGATACGCAGTATTTT. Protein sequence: CASSPTGWGPDTQYF.

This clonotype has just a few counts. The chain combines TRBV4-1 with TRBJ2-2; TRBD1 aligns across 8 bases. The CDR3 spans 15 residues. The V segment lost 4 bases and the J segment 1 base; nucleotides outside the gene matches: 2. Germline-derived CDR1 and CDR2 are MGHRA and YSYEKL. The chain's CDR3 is CASSRGQGNTGELFF. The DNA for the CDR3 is TGCGCCAGCAGCCGAGGACAGGGGAACACCGGGGAGCTGTTTTTT.

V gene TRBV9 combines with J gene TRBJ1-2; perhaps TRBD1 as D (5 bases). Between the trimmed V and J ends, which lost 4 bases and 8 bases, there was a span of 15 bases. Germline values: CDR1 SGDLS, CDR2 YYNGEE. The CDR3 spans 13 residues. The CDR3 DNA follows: TGTGCCAGCAGCCCTGGGACCCAGGAGGGCTACACCTTC. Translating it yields CASSPGTQEGYTF.

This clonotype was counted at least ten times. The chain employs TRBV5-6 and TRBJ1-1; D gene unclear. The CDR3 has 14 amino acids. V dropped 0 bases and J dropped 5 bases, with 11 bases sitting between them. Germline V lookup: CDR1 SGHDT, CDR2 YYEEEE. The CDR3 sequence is CASSLALGSTEAFF. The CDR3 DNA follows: TGTGCCAGCAGCTTGGCTTTGGGAAGTACTGAAGCTTTCTTT. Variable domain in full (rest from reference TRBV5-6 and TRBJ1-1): DAGVTQSPTHLIKTRGQQVTLRCSPKSGHDTVSWYQQALGQGPQFIFQYYEEEERQRGNFPDRFSGHQFPNYSSELNVNALLLGDSALYLCASSLALGSTEAFFGQGTRLTVV.

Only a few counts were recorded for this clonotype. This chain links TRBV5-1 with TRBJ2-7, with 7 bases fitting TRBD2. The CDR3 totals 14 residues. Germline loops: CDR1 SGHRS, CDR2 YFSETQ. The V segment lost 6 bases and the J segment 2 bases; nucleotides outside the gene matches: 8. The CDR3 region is CASISGRQPYEQYF. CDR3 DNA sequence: TGCGCCAGCATCTCCGGGAGGCAGCCCTACGAGCAGTACTTC.

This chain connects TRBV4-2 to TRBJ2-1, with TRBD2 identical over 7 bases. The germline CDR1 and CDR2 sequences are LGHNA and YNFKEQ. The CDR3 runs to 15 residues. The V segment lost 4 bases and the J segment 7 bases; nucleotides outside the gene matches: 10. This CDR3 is CASSRKELASNEQFF. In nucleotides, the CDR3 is TGTGCCAGCAGCCGGAAGGAACTAGCGTCAAATGAGCAGTTCTTC.

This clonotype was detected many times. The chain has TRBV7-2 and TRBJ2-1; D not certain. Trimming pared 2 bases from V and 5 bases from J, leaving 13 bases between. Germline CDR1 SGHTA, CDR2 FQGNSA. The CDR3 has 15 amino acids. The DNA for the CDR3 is TGTGCCAGCAGCTTATCGGGCAGGAGAGACAATGAGCAGTTCTTC. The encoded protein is CASSLSGRRDNEQFF.

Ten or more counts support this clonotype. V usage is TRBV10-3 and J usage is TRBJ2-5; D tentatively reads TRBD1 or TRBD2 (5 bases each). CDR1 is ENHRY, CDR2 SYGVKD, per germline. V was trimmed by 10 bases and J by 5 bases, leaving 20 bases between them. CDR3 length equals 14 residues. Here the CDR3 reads CASRGVRDVETQYF. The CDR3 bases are TGTGCCAGTCGGGGAGTTCGGGACGTCGAGACCCAGTACTTC.

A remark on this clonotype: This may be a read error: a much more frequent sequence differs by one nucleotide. CDR3 residues: CASSPMGLAGQETQFF. The CDR3 nucleotides are TGTGCCAGCAGCCCAATGGGACTAGCGGGGCAAGAGACCCAGTTCTTC. This chain uses TRBV7-3 with TRBJ2-1, with 13 bases aligning to TRBD2. J lost 13 bases, V lost 5 bases, and 14 bases had no gene match. The CDR3 runs to 16 residues. CDR1 and CDR2 from the germline V gene are SGHTA and FQGTGA.

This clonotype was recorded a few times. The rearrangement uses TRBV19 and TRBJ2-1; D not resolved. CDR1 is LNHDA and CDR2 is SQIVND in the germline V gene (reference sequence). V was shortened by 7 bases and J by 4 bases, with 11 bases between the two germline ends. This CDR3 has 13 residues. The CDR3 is CASTTGRYNEQFF. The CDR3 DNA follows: TGTGCCAGTACCACCGGACGGTACAATGAGCAGTTCTTC.

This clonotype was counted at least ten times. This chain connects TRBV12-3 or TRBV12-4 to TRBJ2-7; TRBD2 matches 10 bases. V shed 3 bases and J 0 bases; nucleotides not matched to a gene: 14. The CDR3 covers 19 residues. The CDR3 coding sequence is TGTGCCAGCAGTTTCAGGCGCCGGGGACTAGCGTTAAACTCCTACGAGCAGTACTTC. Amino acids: CASSFRRRGLALNSYEQYF.

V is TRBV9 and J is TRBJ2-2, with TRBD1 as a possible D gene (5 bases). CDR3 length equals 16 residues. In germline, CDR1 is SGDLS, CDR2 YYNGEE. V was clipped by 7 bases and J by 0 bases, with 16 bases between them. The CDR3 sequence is CASFPFDSSNTGELFF. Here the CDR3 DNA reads TGTGCCAGCTTCCCCTTTGACAGTTCGAACACCGGGGAGCTGTTTTTT.

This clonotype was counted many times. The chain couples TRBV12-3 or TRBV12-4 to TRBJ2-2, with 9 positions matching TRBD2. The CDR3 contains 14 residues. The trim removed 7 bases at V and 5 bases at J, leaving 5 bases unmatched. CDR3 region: CASIGGRGTGELFF. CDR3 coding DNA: TGTGCCAGCATTGGCGGGAGGGGGACCGGGGAGCTGTTTTTT.

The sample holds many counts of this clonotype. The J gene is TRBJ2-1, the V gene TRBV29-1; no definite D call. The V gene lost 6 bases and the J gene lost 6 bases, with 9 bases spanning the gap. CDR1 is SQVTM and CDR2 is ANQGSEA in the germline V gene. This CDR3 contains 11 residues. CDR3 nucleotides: TGCAGCGTCTCCGAGGTCAATGAGCAGTTCTTC. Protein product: CSVSEVNEQFF.

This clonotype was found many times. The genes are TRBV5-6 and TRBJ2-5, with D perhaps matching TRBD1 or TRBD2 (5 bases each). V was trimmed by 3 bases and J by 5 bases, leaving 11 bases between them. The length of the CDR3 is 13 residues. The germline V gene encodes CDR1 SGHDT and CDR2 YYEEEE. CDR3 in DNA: TGTGCCAGCAGCTCGGGACCCTTGGAGACCCAGTACTTC. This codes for CASSSGPLETQYF.

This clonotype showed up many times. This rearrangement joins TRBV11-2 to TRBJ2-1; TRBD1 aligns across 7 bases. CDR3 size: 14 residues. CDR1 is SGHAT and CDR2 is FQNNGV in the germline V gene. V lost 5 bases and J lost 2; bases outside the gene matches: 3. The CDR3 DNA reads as TGTGCCAGCAGCCCCGGGACAGCCTACAATGAGCAGTTCTTC. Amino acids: CASSPGTAYNEQFF.

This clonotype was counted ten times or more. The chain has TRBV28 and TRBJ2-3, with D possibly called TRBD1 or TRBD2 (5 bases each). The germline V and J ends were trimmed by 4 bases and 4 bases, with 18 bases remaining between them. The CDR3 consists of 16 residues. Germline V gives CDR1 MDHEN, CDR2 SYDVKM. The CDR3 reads CASSWTRGRAADTQYF. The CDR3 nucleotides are TGTGCCAGCAGTTGGACAAGGGGACGGGCGGCAGATACGCAGTATTTT.

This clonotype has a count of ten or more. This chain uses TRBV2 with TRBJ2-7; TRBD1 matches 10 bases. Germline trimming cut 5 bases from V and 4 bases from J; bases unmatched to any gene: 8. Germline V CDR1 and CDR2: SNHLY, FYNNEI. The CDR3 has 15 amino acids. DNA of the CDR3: TGTGCCAGCAGTTGGGACAGGGGTCCTTCGTACGAGCAGTACTTC. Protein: CASSWDRGPSYEQYF. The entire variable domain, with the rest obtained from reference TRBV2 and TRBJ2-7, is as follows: EPEVTQTPSHQVTQMGQEVILRCVPISNHLYFYWYRQILGQKVEFLVSFYNNEISEKSEIFDDQFSVERPDGSNFTLKIRSTKLEDSAMYFCASSWDRGPSYEQYFGPGTRLTVT.

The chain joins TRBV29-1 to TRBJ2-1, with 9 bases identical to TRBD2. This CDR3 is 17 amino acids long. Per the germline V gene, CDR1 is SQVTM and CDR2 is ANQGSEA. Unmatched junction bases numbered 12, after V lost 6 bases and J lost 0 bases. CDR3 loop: CSVRKGTREGSYNEQFF. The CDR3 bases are TGCAGCGTCCGGAAGGGGACGCGGGAGGGCTCCTACAATGAGCAGTTCTTC.

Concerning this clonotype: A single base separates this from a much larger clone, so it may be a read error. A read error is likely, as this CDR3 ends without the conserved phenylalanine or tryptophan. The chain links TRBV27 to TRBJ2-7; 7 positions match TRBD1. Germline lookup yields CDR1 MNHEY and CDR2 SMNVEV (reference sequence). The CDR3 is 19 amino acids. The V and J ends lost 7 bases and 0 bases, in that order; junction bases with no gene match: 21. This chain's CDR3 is CASKTPQDRLPRSSYEQYL. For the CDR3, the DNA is TGTGCCAGCAAAACACCTCAGGACAGGCTACCAAGGAGCTCCTACGAGCAGTACTTG.

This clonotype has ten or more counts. The CDR3 DNA follows: TGCGCCAGCAGCATGGGGAGCAGGGAGGGTTCCTACAATGAGCAGTTCTTC. Translated, it gives CASSMGSREGSYNEQFF. The chain carries TRBV5-1 and TRBJ2-1; 7 bases agree with TRBD2. The CDR3 contains 17 residues. Germline V gives CDR1 SGHRS, CDR2 YFSETQ. With 4 bases clipped from V and 1 base from J, the junction kept 11 bases outside the gene matches.

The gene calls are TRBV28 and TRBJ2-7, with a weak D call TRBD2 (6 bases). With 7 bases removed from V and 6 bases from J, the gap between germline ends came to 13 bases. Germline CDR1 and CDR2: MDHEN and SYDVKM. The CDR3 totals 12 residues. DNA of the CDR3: TGTGCCAGCACCCCGGGAGCTGCCGAGCAGTACTTC. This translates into CASTPGAAEQYF.

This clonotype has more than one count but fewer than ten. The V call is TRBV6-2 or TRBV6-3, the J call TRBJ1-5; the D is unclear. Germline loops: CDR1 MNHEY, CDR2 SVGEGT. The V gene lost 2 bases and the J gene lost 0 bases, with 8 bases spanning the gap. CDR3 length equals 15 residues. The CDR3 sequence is CASSYAAYSNQPQHF. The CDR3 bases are TGTGCCAGCAGTTACGCAGCTTATAGCAATCAGCCCCAGCATTTT.

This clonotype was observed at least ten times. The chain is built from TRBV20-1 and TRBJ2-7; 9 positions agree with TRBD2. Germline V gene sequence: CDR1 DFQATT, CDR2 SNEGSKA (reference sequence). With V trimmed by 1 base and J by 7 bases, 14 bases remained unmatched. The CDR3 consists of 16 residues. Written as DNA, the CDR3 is TGCAGTGCTAGAGTGATGTGGACTAGCGATAGGGGGGAGCAGTACTTC. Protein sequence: CSARVMWTSDRGEQYF.

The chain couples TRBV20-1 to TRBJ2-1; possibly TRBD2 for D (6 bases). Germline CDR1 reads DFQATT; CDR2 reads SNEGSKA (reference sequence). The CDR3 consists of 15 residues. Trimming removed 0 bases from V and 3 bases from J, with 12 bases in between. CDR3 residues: CSARDLAEDYNEQFF. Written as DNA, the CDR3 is TGCAGTGCTAGAGATTTAGCGGAAGACTACAATGAGCAGTTCTTC.

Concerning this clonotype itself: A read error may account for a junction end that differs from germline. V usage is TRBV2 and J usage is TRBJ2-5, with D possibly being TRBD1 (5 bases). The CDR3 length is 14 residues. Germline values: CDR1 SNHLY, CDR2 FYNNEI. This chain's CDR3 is CAISEGQGRETQYF. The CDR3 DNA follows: TGTGCCATCAGTGAAGGCCAGGGAAGGGAGACCCAGTACTTC.

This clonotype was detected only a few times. The CDR3 loop is CASSSWGVGGVGNEQFF. CDR3 bases: TGTGCCAGCAGTTCGTGGGGGGTTGGGGGAGTAGGTAATGAGCAGTTCTTC. The rearrangement links TRBV27 to TRBJ2-1; tentatively, D is TRBD2 (6 bases). V was cut by 4 bases and J by 7 bases, with 23 bases left in between. The germline V gene encodes CDR1 MNHEY and CDR2 SMNVEV (reference sequence). This CDR3 has 17 residues.

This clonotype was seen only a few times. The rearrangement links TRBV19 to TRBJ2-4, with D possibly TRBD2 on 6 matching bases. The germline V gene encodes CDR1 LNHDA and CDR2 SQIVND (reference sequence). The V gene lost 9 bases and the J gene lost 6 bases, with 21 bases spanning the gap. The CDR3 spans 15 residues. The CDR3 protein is CASRGDSSRRNIQYF. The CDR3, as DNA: TGTGCCAGCCGAGGGGACTCCTCTCGCAGAAACATTCAGTACTTC.